These T cell receptor beta chains were read from a single sample in a study of blood T cell repertoires in COVID-19. Some clones are missing from TCRdb's copy, which holds only in-frame ones; the method was immunoSEQ multiplex PCR. The repertoire includes tens of thousands of clones, 82% of them detected once, and more than 9% sits in the top ten. The sequencing sample was made of peripheral blood. The receptor source for this set is an elderly man with COVID-19, enrolled during active disease. Both conserved end residues are part of each CDR3. Fields, in order: clone size, V gene, J gene, D gene, CDR3 DNA, CDR3 protein. The D gene is left open where the match is weak. Clone size is not always given. Where it is, it says once, few, many or a class for expanded clones.

-	TRBV7-2	TRBJ1-4	-	TGTGCCAGCAGCTTATCCCGTGAAAAACTGTTTTTT	CASSLSREKLFF
-	TRBV7-3	TRBJ2-1	TRBD2	TGTGCCAGCAGCCCGAAGACTAGCGGGGTAGGCAATGAGCAGTTCTTC	CASSPKTSGVGNEQFF
-	TRBV11-2	TRBJ1-1	-	TGTGCCAGCAGCTACCCCCGGCAGGGTGGGGCTTTAAACACTGAAGCTTTCTTT	CASSYPRQGGALNTEAFF
-	TRBV6-5	TRBJ1-2	TRBD1	TGTGCCAGCAGTCGGCAGGGGGATGGCTACACCTTC	CASSRQGDGYTF
once	TRBV5-1	TRBJ2-3	-	TGCGCCAGCAGCCAACCCGAGGGAGGCACAGATACGCAGTATTTT	CASSQPEGGTDTQYF
few	TRBV10-1	TRBJ1-6	TRBD1	TGCGCCAGCAGTGAGAGGACAGGGGGATCACCCCTCCACTTT	CASSERTGGSPLHF
once	TRBV3-1/TRBV3-2	TRBJ1-2	-	TGTGCCAGCAGCCAAGACCAGGTGCGTGGCTACACCTTC	CASSQDQVRGYTF
-	TRBV7-9	TRBJ2-2	-	TGTGCCAGCAGCTTAGCCCTAGATTATCCCTTCGGGGAGCTGTTTTTT	CASSLALDYPFGELFF
-	TRBV6-2/TRBV6-3	TRBJ1-5	-	TGTGCCAGCAGTTACCAGACAACAGGCTATAGCAATCAGCCCCAGCATTTT	CASSYQTTGYSNQPQHF
-	TRBV19	TRBJ2-1	TRBD2	TGTGCCAGTAGTCAAGCGGGGGCCTACAATGAGCAGTTCTTC	CASSQAGAYNEQFF
-	TRBV5-4	TRBJ1-1	-	TGTGCCAGCAGCTTGGTCAGGGCGGGGAACTGGAACACTGAAGCTTTCTTT	CASSLVRAGNWNTEAFF
-	TRBV24-1	TRBJ2-2	-	TGTGCCACCAGTGACCCCGGAAGCGCGAACACCGGGGAGCTGTTTTTT	CATSDPGSANTGELFF
-	TRBV27	TRBJ1-6	-	TGTGCCAGCAGTTTAAGAGCAGGGCCCGGGTCACCCCTCCACTTT	CASSLRAGPGSPLHF
-	TRBV11-3	TRBJ2-5	-	TGTGCCAGCAGCTTGGGGGCAGGGGGGGAGACCCAGTACTTC	CASSLGAGGETQYF
-	TRBV6-2/TRBV6-3	TRBJ2-3	-	TGTGCCAGCAGTTACGAGGGGGAACGTACGCAGTATTTT	CASSYEGERTQYF
-	TRBV12-3/TRBV12-4	TRBJ1-1	-	TGTGCCAGCCATTGGGCAGGGAACACTGAAGCTTTCTTT	CASHWAGNTEAFF
-	TRBV11-2	TRBJ1-5	-	TGTGCCAGCAGCAAGGGGGGGCAGGGGAATCAGCCCCAGCATTTT	CASSKGGQGNQPQHF
-	TRBV7-9	TRBJ1-2	-	TGTGCCAGCAGTGGGGTGGGGCAGGGGAATGGCTACACCTTC	CASSGVGQGNGYTF
-	TRBV7-2	TRBJ2-3	-	TGTGCCAGCAGCCCCCCCGGCCTGACGAACCTAGGCACAGATACGCAGTATTTT	CASSPPGLTNLGTDTQYF
-	TRBV4-3	TRBJ1-3	-	TGCGCCAGCAGCCAAGCCCCCAGGGCCGGAAACACCATATATTTT	CASSQAPRAGNTIYF
-	TRBV5-8	TRBJ1-4	TRBD1	TGTGCCAGCAGCCGCCGTGACAGGGGAACTAATGAAAAACTGTTTTTT	CASSRRDRGTNEKLFF
once	TRBV24-1	TRBJ2-7	-	TGTGCCACCCCCGCCCCAGATGAGCAGTACTTC	CATPAPDEQYF
-	TRBV6-6	TRBJ2-5	-	TGTGCCAGCAGTTACTCAAGACAGCAAGAGACCCAGTACTTC	CASSYSRQQETQYF
-	TRBV18	TRBJ1-1	-	TGTGCCAGCTCTCCGGGTCCCAGTCTTGAAGCTTTCTTT	CASSPGPSLEAFF
-	TRBV5-6	TRBJ2-7	-	TGTGCCAGCAGCGCCGACAGCTACTCCTACGAGCAGTACTTC	CASSADSYSYEQYF
-	TRBV5-1	TRBJ2-2	TRBD1	TGCGCCAGCAGCCAAACAGGGGCTGGGACCGGGGAGCTGTTTTTT	CASSQTGAGTGELFF
-	TRBV5-1	TRBJ2-5	TRBD2	TGCGCCAGCAGCTTCGCGGTAGCGGGAGTCGGGGAGACCCAGTACTTC	CASSFAVAGVGETQYF
-	TRBV28	TRBJ1-5	TRBD1	TGTGCCAGCAGTTTCCGGCAGGGGGAATATCAGCCCCAGCATTTT	CASSFRQGEYQPQHF
-	TRBV6-6	TRBJ1-1	TRBD1	TGTGCCAGCACCAACACTGGGACAGGGGACACTGAAGCTTTCTTT	CASTNTGTGDTEAFF
-	TRBV10-3	TRBJ1-2	-	TGTGCCATCAGTGAGTCGCTGACAGGCTATGGCTACACCTTC	CAISESLTGYGYTF
-	TRBV9	TRBJ1-6	-	TGTGCCAGTGCAATCGGTTGGGCAGGGAATTCACCCCTCCACTTT	CASAIGWAGNSPLHF
-	TRBV4-3	TRBJ2-7	TRBD2	TGCGCCAGCAGCCATGGGGCTTACGCGGGGGACGAGCAGTACTTC	CASSHGAYAGDEQYF
-	TRBV5-1	TRBJ2-3	-	TGCGCCAGCACCGAGACTGGCACAGATACGCAGTATTTT	CASTETGTDTQYF
few	TRBV18	TRBJ2-2	-	TGTGCCAGCTCACCGATGCATAGCGAAAACACCGGGGAGCTGTTTTTT	CASSPMHSENTGELFF
-	TRBV9	TRBJ2-3	TRBD1	TGTGCCAGCAGCCCCCTGGGACAGGCCACAGATACGCAGTATTTT	CASSPLGQATDTQYF
-	TRBV2	TRBJ1-6	-	TGTGCCACCAGCCTTAGCCCAGCAAATTCACCCCTCCACTTT	CATSLSPANSPLHF
-	TRBV27	TRBJ2-7	TRBD1	TGTGCCAGCAGTTTATATCCGGACAGGCCGGGAGAGCAGTACTTC	CASSLYPDRPGEQYF
-	TRBV18	TRBJ1-1	-	TGTGCCAGCTCACCTATAGGAGGTAGAGAGAACACTGAAGCTTTCTTT	CASSPIGGRENTEAFF
-	TRBV18	TRBJ1-1	-	TGTGCCAGCTCACCAAACGGGGGGACTGAAGCTTTCTTT	CASSPNGGTEAFF
-	TRBV5-6	TRBJ1-2	-	TGTGCCAGCAGCTTGGGGACACCTAACTATGGCTACACCTTC	CASSLGTPNYGYTF
-	TRBV6-4	TRBJ1-3	-	TGTGCCAGCAGTCGGGGATCTGCCGGAAACACCATATATTTT	CASSRGSAGNTIYF
-	TRBV19	TRBJ2-4	-	TGTGCCAGTAGTATGAATTTAGACAGAATCCACATTCAGTACTTC	CASSMNLDRIHIQYF
-	TRBV19	TRBJ1-4	-	TGTGCCAGTAGTATAGGTCGGGGGTCAAAACTGTTTTTT	CASSIGRGSKLFF
-	TRBV27	TRBJ1-1	-	TGTGCCAGCAGTTATAGGGACACGGCTGAAGCTTTCTTT	CASSYRDTAEAFF
-	TRBV7-8	TRBJ2-1	TRBD2	TGTGCCAGCAGCATTGGACTAGCGGGGCCCAATGAGCAGTTCTTC	CASSIGLAGPNEQFF
-	TRBV5-1	TRBJ1-1	-	TGCGCCAGCAGCTCGGCATCCGGCGGAATGAACACTGAAGCTTTCTTT	CASSSASGGMNTEAFF
-	TRBV6-2/TRBV6-3	TRBJ2-1	-	TGTGCCAGCAGTTACCCAAGGGGGACCTACAATGAGCAGTTCTTC	CASSYPRGTYNEQFF
-	TRBV5-1	TRBJ2-1	TRBD2	TGCGCCAGCAGGGCGACTAGCGTTAACGATGAGCAGTTCTTC	CASRATSVNDEQFF
-	TRBV6-2/TRBV6-3	TRBJ2-1	TRBD2	TGTGCCAGCAGTTACAGGCTAGCGGGAGTTGATGAGCAGTTCTTC	CASSYRLAGVDEQFF
-	TRBV6-2/TRBV6-3	TRBJ2-2	-	TGTGCCAGCAGTTACTCGCAGGGGCGTTCGACCACCGGGGAGCTGTTTTTT	CASSYSQGRSTTGELFF
-	TRBV2	TRBJ1-2	-	TGTGCCAGCAGTGAACACGGTTATGGCTACACCTTC	CASSEHGYGYTF
-	TRBV19	TRBJ2-5	-	TGTGCCAGTAGTATACCGACAGAGGTGGAGACCCAGTACTTC	CASSIPTEVETQYF
-	TRBV4-2	TRBJ1-1	-	TGTGCCAGCAGCCATCTCGGGGGGCGCGGGAACACTGAAGCTTTCTTT	CASSHLGGRGNTEAFF
-	TRBV14	TRBJ2-1	-	TGTGCCAGCAGCGCCCGGGCACAGCCGAGGGATGAGCAGTTCTTC	CASSARAQPRDEQFF
-	TRBV6-5	TRBJ1-1	-	TGTGCCAGCAGTCCAGCGGGGAACACTGAAGCTTTCTTT	CASSPAGNTEAFF
once	TRBV10-3	TRBJ1-2	TRBD1	TGTGCCATCAGTGCGGACAGGGACCATGGCTACACCTTC	CAISADRDHGYTF
few	TRBV5-4	TRBJ1-1	TRBD1	TGTGCCAGCAGCCCCGGACAGGATATGAACACTGAAGCTTTCTTT	CASSPGQDMNTEAFF
-	TRBV7-2	TRBJ2-5	TRBD1	TGTGCCAGCAAGACAGGGTCTCTGGGCCAAGAGACCCAGTACTTC	CASKTGSLGQETQYF
-	TRBV29-1	TRBJ2-1	-	TGCAGCGTTGAAGACTCCAGGGGGGCCTCCTACAATGAGCAGTTCTTC	CSVEDSRGASYNEQFF
-	TRBV4-3	TRBJ2-3	TRBD1	TGCGCCAGCAGCCCAAGGGACAGACCCACAGATACGCAGTATTTT	CASSPRDRPTDTQYF